This TCR beta chain was sequenced in a study of blood T cell repertoires in COVID-19. About the study: PBMCs, B-cell-depleted T cells, or T cells were the source of the cDNA or gDNA that made up the material.

CDR1 and CDR2 from the germline V gene are LGHDT and YNNKEL (reference sequence). V gave up 1 base and J gave up 1 base, with 17 bases separating them. This CDR3 spans 17 amino acids. Produced via immunoSEQ multiplex PCR; TCRdb's table is partial and in-frame only. Here the sample spans 180,000 or so clones, roughly 80% being singletons. What the recovered Cohort 3 donors had was two negative PCRs, clearance, or symptom resolution. This receptor was taken from a man aged 45-65 years who had recovered from COVID-19. Input material: PBMCs or T cells enriched from blood (not recorded which). The chain has TRBV3-1 (or the pseudogene TRBV3-2) and TRBJ2-7; possibly TRBD1 for D (6 bases). The CDR3 coding sequence is TGTGCCAGCAGCCAAGGGGTTACAGGGCTGAGATCCTACGAGCAGTACTTC. It yields the protein CASSQGVTGLRSYEQYF.